Following are 7 T cell receptor beta chains from one sample sequenced in a study of T cells after yellow fever vaccination. TCRdb analysed the 5' RACE reads with MiXCR anew, one entry per CDR3 protein. The table has approximately 300,000 distinct CDR3 sequences, about 10% seen once. The specimen was CD4+ T cells sorted from PBMCs, collected 45 days after the yellow fever booster vaccination. These receptors came from a man between 18 and 29 years old who received the YFV17D yellow fever vaccine.

The chain couples TRBV19 to TRBJ1-6; the D is unclear. This CDR3 comprises 15 residues. Germline V gene data show CDR1 as LNHDA and CDR2 as SQIVND (reference sequence). V was pared by 4 bases and J by 9 bases, with 16 bases between. CDR3 bases: TGTGCCAGTAGTACCTCCAGCCGTGATCGTTCACCCCTCCACTTT. Amino acids: CASSTSSRDRSPLHF. The entire variable domain, with the rest obtained from reference TRBV19 and TRBJ1-6, is as follows: DGGITQSPKYLFRKEGQNVTLSCEQNLNHDAMYWYRQDPGQGLRLIYYSQIVNDFQKGDIAEGYSVSREKKESFPLTVTSAQKNPTAFYLCASSTSSRDRSPLHFGNGTRLTVT.

This clonotype came up many times. V usage is TRBV7-8 and J usage is TRBJ2-3; unclear D gene. V dropped 8 bases and J dropped 0 bases, with 9 bases sitting between them. The CDR3 is made up of 13 amino acids. Germline values: CDR1 SGHVS, CDR2 FQNEAQ. The CDR3 region is CASREPSTDTQYF. The DNA for the CDR3 is TGTGCCAGCCGTGAACCAAGCACAGATACGCAGTATTTT.

The CDR3 spells CASSLEDSYNSPLHF. The DNA for the CDR3 is TGTGCCAGCAGCTTAGAGGACAGCTATAATTCACCCCTCCACTTT. The rearrangement uses TRBV11-1 and TRBJ1-6; D perhaps matches TRBD1 (6 bases). The CDR3 consists of 15 residues. The V gene's germline CDR1 is SGHAT and CDR2 FQDESV (reference sequence). Between the trimmed V and J ends, which lost 1 base and 3 bases, there was a span of 7 bases. The full variable domain, completed using reference TRBV11-1 and TRBJ1-6, is EAEVAQSPRYKITEKSQAVAFWCDPISGHATLYWYRQILGQGPELLVQFQDESVVDDSQLPKDRFSAERLKGVDSTLKIQPAELGDSAMYLCASSLEDSYNSPLHFGNGTRLTVT.

This clonotype was found many times. The chain employs TRBV5-1 and TRBJ2-1; D may be TRBD2 (10 bases). Trimming left V 4 bases short and J 7 bases short, with 18 bases between. The germline V gene has CDR1 SGHRS and CDR2 YFSETQ. The CDR3 consists of 15 residues. The CDR3 loop is CASSQRGGTGNEQFF. The CDR3 DNA reads TGCGCCAGCAGCCAGCGGGGGGGGACAGGGAATGAGCAGTTCTTC.

The V call is TRBV5-1, the J call TRBJ2-5, with 9 bases lining up with TRBD1. The germline V gene has CDR1 SGHRS and CDR2 YFSETQ. The ends lost 3 bases at V and 4 bases at J; junction bases unmatched: 7. This CDR3 has 15 residues. The CDR3 DNA reads TGCGCCAGCAGCTCCGGGACAGGGCGTAGAGAGACCCAGTACTTC. Amino acid sequence: CASSSGTGRRETQYF.

The chain employs TRBV7-9 and TRBJ1-1; D is unresolved. The CDR3 runs to 14 residues. Trimming left V 2 bases short and J 1 base short, with 8 bases between. Germline values: CDR1 SEHNR, CDR2 FQNEAQ (reference sequence). The CDR3 sequence: CASSLRRQNTEAFF. The CDR3 DNA reads as TGTGCCAGCAGCTTAAGGCGGCAGAACACTGAAGCTTTCTTT.

This clonotype was seen a handful of times. The chain joins TRBV6-1 to TRBJ2-3, with D tentatively TRBD1 (6 bases). The CDR3 has 16 amino acids. Germline V gene sequence: CDR1 MNHNS, CDR2 SASEGT. The V gene lost 4 bases and the J gene lost 2 bases, with 16 bases spanning the gap. The CDR3 loop is CASSAYPRGTTDTQYF. The CDR3 nucleotides read TGTGCCAGCAGTGCGTACCCCAGGGGAACCACAGATACGCAGTATTTT.